This T cell receptor (beta chain) derives from a study of blood T cell repertoires in COVID-19. Looking at the study overall: Sources were T cells, B-cell-depleted T cells, or PBMCs; the material itself was cDNA or gDNA.

Clones were read by immunoSEQ multiplex PCR, and TCRdb kept only the in-frame ones, dropping some. The table records hundreds of thousands of clones, around nine tenths of them present only once. The CDR3 is 15 residues long. The V end lost 2 bases, the J end lost 4 bases, and 14 bases lay between the germline ends. Per the germline V gene, CDR1 is LGHDT and CDR2 is YNNKEL (reference sequence). Sequenced sample: peripheral blood. The clonotype originates from a woman between 70 and 85 years old with COVID-19, enrolled during active disease. This chain uses TRBV3-1 (or the pseudogene TRBV3-2) with TRBJ2-5, with D maybe TRBD2 (6 bases). CDR3 residues: CASSQIGGSGETQYF. CDR3 nucleotide sequence: TGTGCCAGCAGCCAAATCGGGGGATCGGGAGAGACCCAGTACTTC.